This T cell receptor (beta chain) stems from a study of blood T cells in healthy people across ages. The authors ran a second PCR of about 6 to 11 cycles using a sample-barcoded 5' primer and a J-beta primer mix. TCRdb used MiXCR to reprocess the 5' RACE reads, holding one entry per CDR3 protein. The sample has roughly 800,000 distinct CDR3 sequences, around 25% seen once. V was cut by 0 bases and J by 5 bases, with 11 bases left in between. The CDR3 is made up of 14 amino acids. Germline CDR1 SGDLS, CDR2 YYNGEE. In addition, the sample was reused for a study of T cells of mothers and their children.

The chain recombines TRBV9 with TRBJ1-2, with a weak D call TRBD1 (5 bases). This TCR was recovered from a boy younger than 18 in good health. The material sequenced was blood. This CDR3 is CASSVATRGYGYTF. In DNA, the CDR3 is TGTGCCAGCAGCGTAGCTACAAGGGGTTATGGCTACACCTTC.